A selection of T cell receptor beta chains follows, all from one sample in a study of T cells in Graves' hyperthyroidism and ophthalmopathy. From the multiplex PCR reads, TCRdb called clonotypes with MiXCR, one entry per CDR3 protein. The table includes some 760,000 distinct CDR3 sequences, 12% to 15% detected once. The specimen was blood. These receptor sequences come from a woman aged 18-29 years with Graves' hyperthyroidism. The CDR3 runs from the conserved cysteine through the conserved F or W. A D gene is named only where the DNA matches it firmly. Size values are once, few and many counts, or a class for expanded clones, and some rows have none.

V gene: TRBV3-1
clone size: few
J gene: TRBJ1-1
D gene: -
CDR3 length: 11
CDR3 DNA: TGTGCCAGCAGGCAGCGATCTGAAGCTTTCTTT
CDR3 protein: CASRQRSEAFF

V gene: TRBV18
clone size: many
J gene: TRBJ1-4
D gene: -
CDR3 length: 14
CDR3 DNA: TGTGCCAGCTCACCGGGCGGGAGTAATGAAAAACTGTTTTTT
CDR3 protein: CASSPGGSNEKLFF

V gene: TRBV20-1
clone size: many
J gene: TRBJ1-1
D gene: -
CDR3 length: 14
CDR3 DNA: TGCAGTGCCGCCCCAGGGGCCCGCGATACTGAAGCTTTCTTT
CDR3 protein: CSAAPGARDTEAFF

V gene: TRBV24-1
clone size: few
J gene: TRBJ2-6
D gene: -
CDR3 length: 16
CDR3 DNA: TGTGCCACCAGTGATTTGCAGGGAGCTGGGGCCAACGTCCTGACTTTC
CDR3 protein: CATSDLQGAGANVLTF

V gene: TRBV20-1
clone size: many
J gene: TRBJ1-5
D gene: -
CDR3 length: 14
CDR3 DNA: TGCAGTGCTAGGACGGTATCCCCCAATCAGCCCCAGCATTTT
CDR3 protein: CSARTVSPNQPQHF

V gene: TRBV28
clone size: many
J gene: TRBJ2-7
D gene: -
CDR3 length: 15
CDR3 DNA: TGTGCCAGCAGCACAAACAGAAGATCCCTCGACGAGCAGTACTTC
CDR3 protein: CASSTNRRSLDEQYF

V gene: TRBV19
clone size: few
J gene: TRBJ2-7
D gene: TRBD1
CDR3 length: 16
CDR3 DNA: TGTGCCAGTAGTATATCCGGGACAGATCCTTTCTACGAGCAGTACTTC
CDR3 protein: CASSISGTDPFYEQYF

V gene: TRBV5-6
clone size: many
J gene: TRBJ2-1
D gene: -
CDR3 length: 16
CDR3 DNA: TGTGCCAGCAGGTACAACAGGATAAAGCCCTACAATGAGCAGTTCTTC
CDR3 protein: CASRYNRIKPYNEQFF

V gene: TRBV7-9
clone size: many
J gene: TRBJ2-7
D gene: TRBD2
CDR3 length: 15
CDR3 DNA: TGTGCCAGCACCAGCGGGGGGCCCATCTCCTACGAGCAGTACTTC
CDR3 protein: CASTSGGPISYEQYF

V gene: TRBV27
clone size: -
J gene: TRBJ2-7
D gene: -
CDR3 length: 12
CDR3 DNA: TGTGCCAGCAAGGGCAGGGCGTACGAGCAGTACTTC
CDR3 protein: CASKGRAYEQYF

V gene: TRBV6-2/TRBV6-3
clone size: -
J gene: TRBJ1-1
D gene: -
CDR3 length: 9
CDR3 DNA: TGTGCCAGCGGGCCAGACTCTTTCTTT
CDR3 protein: CASGPDSFF

V gene: TRBV29-1
clone size: -
J gene: TRBJ1-1
D gene: -
CDR3 length: 12
CDR3 DNA: TGCAGCGTTGAAAGGCAGGGCAGTGAAGCTTTCTTT
CDR3 protein: CSVERQGSEAFF

V gene: TRBV4-1
clone size: many
J gene: TRBJ2-7
D gene: TRBD1
CDR3 length: 17
CDR3 DNA: TGCGCCAGCAGCCAAGATCCCTCGGGACAGGGGCCCTACGAGCAGTACTTC
CDR3 protein: CASSQDPSGQGPYEQYF

V gene: TRBV28
clone size: -
J gene: TRBJ1-5
D gene: -
CDR3 length: 14
CDR3 DNA: TGTGCCAGCAGGTCGGGGTCGGTCAATCAGCCCCAGCATTTT
CDR3 protein: CASRSGSVNQPQHF

V gene: TRBV2
clone size: -
J gene: TRBJ2-1
D gene: -
CDR3 length: 13
CDR3 DNA: TGTGCCAGCGGGTCCAGCTCCTACAATGAGCAGTTCTTC
CDR3 protein: CASGSSSYNEQFF

V gene: TRBV18
clone size: -
J gene: TRBJ2-7
D gene: -
CDR3 length: 15
CDR3 DNA: TGTGCCAGCTCACCTAGTCGAGGGGATTCCTACGAGCAGTACTTC
CDR3 protein: CASSPSRGDSYEQYF

V gene: TRBV19
clone size: -
J gene: TRBJ1-6
D gene: -
CDR3 length: 15
CDR3 DNA: TGTGCCAGTAGTTTCGACGTCTCCTATAATTCACCCCTCCACTTT
CDR3 protein: CASSFDVSYNSPLHF